These T cell receptor beta chains were read from a single sample in a study of blood T cell repertoires in COVID-19. Here immunoSEQ multiplex PCR was the method, and the copy in TCRdb shows in-frame clones only, minus some. The table shows about 48,000 clones, with approximately 87% occurring only once. Sequenced input: peripheral blood. These receptors originate from a woman aged 55-70 years with acute or convalescent COVID-19. Both conserved end residues are part of each CDR3. The D gene is left open where the match is weak. Clone size, where shown, is once, few, many, or a class for clones that have expanded.

v_call	clone_size	d_call	j_call	cdr3_aa	cdr3_nt
TRBV9	NA	NA	TRBJ1-2	CASSISTVGFIYGYTF	TGTGCCAGCAGCATCTCCACGGTCGGGTTTATCTATGGCTACACCTTC
TRBV19	once	TRBD2	TRBJ2-1	CASSILLAGGVHEQFF	TGTGCCAGTAGTATTCTACTAGCGGGAGGGGTCCATGAGCAGTTCTTC
TRBV2	NA	NA	TRBJ1-3	CASSERVSGNTIYF	TGTGCCAGCAGTGAACGCGTATCTGGAAACACCATATATTTT
TRBV7-3	NA	TRBD1	TRBJ1-1	CASSSGQGVGTEAFF	TGTGCCAGCAGCTCGGGACAGGGAGTAGGCACTGAAGCTTTCTTT
TRBV11-3	NA	NA	TRBJ1-1	CASSSGGGVNTEAFF	TGTGCCAGCAGCTCCGGGGGTGGGGTCAACACTGAAGCTTTCTTT
TRBV7-3	NA	NA	TRBJ1-1	CASSLTPGLGWVNTEAFF	TGTGCCAGCAGCTTAACCCCCGGACTGGGGTGGGTGAACACTGAAGCTTTCTTT
TRBV19	NA	NA	TRBJ2-1	CASSPNRVTYNEQFF	TGTGCCAGTAGTCCGAACAGGGTTACCTACAATGAGCAGTTCTTC
TRBV12-2	once	NA	TRBJ2-2	CASRPEDSANTGELFF	TGTGCAAGTCGCCCCGAGGATAGCGCGAACACCGGGGAGCTGTTTTTT
TRBV7-2	few	TRBD2	TRBJ2-7	CASSLGLAGGEQYF	TGTGCCAGCAGCTTAGGACTAGCGGGCGGAGAGCAGTACTTC
TRBV5-1	once	TRBD2	TRBJ2-3	CASSQRTSGSTDTQYF	TGCGCCAGCAGCCAAAGGACTAGCGGGAGCACAGATACGCAGTATTTT
TRBV12-3/TRBV12-4	NA	NA	TRBJ1-5	CATSRSSNQPQHF	TGTGCCACCTCGCGGTCCAGCAATCAGCCCCAGCATTTT
TRBV9	NA	TRBD1	TRBJ1-1	CASSARDRAAGGTEAFF	TGTGCCAGCAGCGCCCGGGACAGGGCTGCGGGGGGTACTGAAGCTTTCTTT
TRBV3-1/TRBV3-2	NA	TRBD1	TRBJ2-5	CASSQDMTGQETQYF	TGTGCCAGCAGCCAAGACATGACAGGGCAAGAGACCCAGTACTTC
TRBV6-5	few	NA	TRBJ1-1	CASKPRVGAFEAFF	TGTGCCAGCAAACCCAGGGTGGGGGCTTTCGAAGCTTTCTTT
TRBV10-3	NA	NA	TRBJ1-5	CAISEAGNQPQHF	TGTGCCATCAGTGAGGCGGGAAATCAGCCCCAGCATTTT
TRBV5-4	NA	TRBD1	TRBJ1-6	CASSLLGQMNSPLHF	TGTGCCAGCAGCTTGCTGGGACAGATGAATTCACCCCTCCACTTT
TRBV4-2	NA	TRBD1	TRBJ2-6	CASSQDTDREANVLTF	TGTGCCAGCAGCCAAGATACAGACAGGGAGGCCAACGTCCTGACTTTC
TRBV14	NA	NA	TRBJ1-4	CASSQRASGAKLFF	TGTGCCAGCAGCCAACGGGCTTCGGGAGCAAAACTGTTTTTT
TRBV6-2/TRBV6-3	NA	NA	TRBJ2-3	CASSPGLLGDTQYF	TGTGCCAGCAGTCCGGGACTCCTCGGGGATACGCAGTATTTT
TRBV5-6	NA	TRBD2	TRBJ2-3	CASSLWTRVADTQYF	TGTGCCAGCAGCTTGTGGACTAGGGTTGCAGATACGCAGTATTTT
TRBV7-9	NA	NA	TRBJ2-5	CASSPFKGTRGGETQYF	TGTGCCAGCAGTCCGTTTAAGGGGACCCGGGGAGGAGAGACCCAGTACTTC
TRBV28	NA	NA	TRBJ1-1	CASSFEYTEAFF	TGTGCCAGCAGTTTCGAGTACACTGAAGCTTTCTTT
TRBV5-8	NA	TRBD1	TRBJ2-2	CASSLALTGKSTGELFF	TGTGCCAGCAGCTTGGCGTTGACAGGGAAGAGCACCGGGGAGCTGTTTTTT
TRBV7-9	NA	TRBD1	TRBJ2-3	CASSPTGALNTDTQYF	TGTGCCAGCAGTCCTACAGGGGCGCTTAACACAGATACGCAGTATTTT
TRBV6-1	NA	TRBD2	TRBJ2-1	CASSDRVSGGAAYNEQFF	TGTGCCAGCAGTGATAGGGTCTCCGGGGGGGCGGCCTACAATGAGCAGTTCTTC
TRBV19	NA	TRBD1	TRBJ1-2	CASSIEGTEGGYTF	TGTGCCAGTAGTATAGAAGGGACAGAAGGCGGCTACACCTTC
TRBV7-9	NA	NA	TRBJ2-7	CASSDMGGAVEQYF	TGTGCCAGCAGCGATATGGGGGGAGCGGTCGAGCAGTACTTC
TRBV9	few	NA	TRBJ1-2	CASSVVAGLDGYTF	TGTGCCAGCAGCGTAGTTGCGGGGTTAGATGGCTACACCTTC
TRBV2	NA	NA	TRBJ1-1	CASSESQGFTEAFF	TGTGCCAGCAGTGAATCTCAGGGCTTTACTGAAGCTTTCTTT
TRBV5-1	NA	NA	TRBJ2-3	CASSLAGDTQYF	TGCGCCAGCAGCTTGGCAGGCGATACGCAGTATTTT
TRBV29-1	NA	NA	TRBJ2-3	CSVARVSTDTQYF	TGCAGCGTTGCCCGCGTATCCACAGATACGCAGTATTTT
TRBV27	NA	NA	TRBJ2-5	CASSTAFQETQYF	TGTGCCAGCAGCACAGCTTTCCAAGAGACCCAGTACTTC
TRBV4-3	once	NA	TRBJ1-4	CASSRDNGGGEKLFF	TGCGCCAGCAGCCGAGATAATGGGGGGGGTGAAAAACTGTTTTTT
TRBV6-5	NA	TRBD2	TRBJ2-1	CASSYSLAGGQNEQFF	TGTGCCAGCAGTTACTCGCTAGCGGGGGGGCAAAATGAGCAGTTCTTC
TRBV5-1	NA	NA	TRBJ2-7	CASSTGTTGEQYF	TGCGCCAGCAGCACAGGGACTACAGGCGAGCAGTACTTC
TRBV6-5	few	NA	TRBJ2-1	CASSYSGGNPDNEQFF	TGTGCCAGCAGTTACTCGGGCGGGAACCCTGACAATGAGCAGTTCTTC
TRBV11-2	NA	TRBD1	TRBJ1-1	CATGQGGNTEAFF	TGTGCCACCGGACAGGGAGGGAACACTGAAGCTTTCTTT
TRBV11-2	NA	NA	TRBJ2-5	CASSFPTPSPGQETQYF	TGTGCCAGCAGCTTCCCCACGCCAAGCCCCGGTCAAGAGACCCAGTACTTC
TRBV7-8	once	NA	TRBJ2-1	CASSAASGEQFF	TGTGCCAGCAGCGCGGCTAGTGGAGAGCAGTTCTTC
TRBV10-2	NA	TRBD1	TRBJ1-4	CASRDPGTGGGNEKLFF	TGCGCCAGCAGAGACCCCGGGACAGGGGGGGGCAATGAAAAACTGTTTTTT